This entry concerns a single T cell receptor (beta chain). This entry belongs to a study of blood T cell repertoires in COVID-19. Across the whole study: From the United States, Italy and Spain came samples of acute and convalescent COVID-19.

Methods used by the authors: It was from reference gene primer amplification that nucleated cell counts were estimated. Sequencing was performed with immunoSEQ multiplex PCR; in TCRdb, only in-frame clones are kept and a portion is missing. The D gene and trimming were derived from the DNA, and the V and J assignments and clone size from that table. The sample consists of about half a million clones, 75% to 90% of them appearing once. This TCR derives from a human donor in a cohort sampled during active COVID-19. The source material was peripheral blood.

DNA for the CDR3: TGTGCCAGCAGCCTCGGGGGGGTCACAGATACGCAGTATTTT. This translates into CASSLGGVTDTQYF. The V gene is TRBV6-4, the J gene TRBJ2-3; 8 nucleotides align to TRBD2. Trimming cost V 6 bases and J 2 bases; bases outside gene matches: 4. CDR3 length equals 14 residues. Germline CDR1 reads MRHNA; CDR2 reads SNTAGT.